The table lists the clone carrying this T cell receptor beta chain with a few counts. TCRdb redid the calling of the RT-PCR reads with MiXCR, one entry per CDR3 protein. The table includes roughly 960,000 distinct CDR3 sequences, roughly 18% detected once. The CDR3 has 16 residues. Germline values: CDR1 SEHNR, CDR2 FQNEAQ (reference sequence). Trimming shortened V by 5 bases and J by 5 bases, and 21 bases separated the two germline ends. This sample was included in a study of patients and donors after allogeneic stem cell transplantation. This receptor was taken from a human donor who was either an allogeneic HSCT recipient or a stem cell or donor lymphocyte infusion donor (not recorded which). It is not recorded whose cells these are; they may come from a transplant donor. Sequenced input: blood, either unsorted or a sorted T cell fraction (not recorded which). The chain recombines TRBV7-9 with TRBJ2-5; D not certain. The CDR3 is CASSLYIGPQVETQYF. CDR3 nucleotides: TGTGCCAGCAGCCTATACATTGGACCCCAGGTCGAGACCCAGTACTTC.